This entry is about one T cell receptor (gamma chain). Its antigen is undetermined. The CDR3 contains 14 residues. Germline V gene data show CDR1 as VINAFY and CDR2 as YDVSNSKD. V lost 2 bases and J lost 5; bases outside the gene matches: 9. The data derive from a study of human gamma delta and Vdelta1 T cells. Findings of the study overall: Polyclonal Delta One T cells reportedly showed broad cytotoxic targeting of acute myeloid leukemia.

TCRdb redid clone calling on the PCR reads using CATT. Here the sample spans about 8,700 gamma-chain clones, 40% to 50% being singletons. The specimen was Vdelta1 gamma-delta T cells from blood grown in culture (DOT cells). The receptor's source is a human donor in good health. The chain employs TRGV5 and TRGJ1 or TRGJ2. CDR3 amino acids: CATWDIHPNYKKLF. CDR3 DNA: TGTGCCACCTGGGACATCCACCCAAATTATAAGAAACTCTTT.